Listed below are T cell receptor beta chains from one sample, sequenced in a study of shared clonotypes between healthy human individuals. The method was immunoSEQ multiplex PCR; TCRdb's version includes in-frame clones alone and lacks a portion of them. The sample includes 2 million to 2.5 million clones, 80% to 95% of them seen just once. The source material was naive CD4+ T cells from PBMCs. These receptors all stem from a man younger than 35 in good health. Some clones in this sample may be carry-over from other donors' samples. CDR3s include the opening cysteine and the closing phenylalanine or tryptophan. Each record gives: V gene, clone size, CDR3 length, J gene, D gene, CDR3 DNA, CDR3 protein. The D gene is left open where the match is weak. The size entry is marked missing in some rows and otherwise reads once, few, many or a size class.

TRBV28	once	15	TRBJ2-1	.	TGTGCCAGCAGTTTCTACGGGAGACTCCACAATGAGCAGTTCTTC	CASSFYGRLHNEQFF
TRBV5-1	.	13	TRBJ2-5	.	TGCGCCAGCAGCTTCAGGGTAGAAGAGACCCAGTACTTC	CASSFRVEETQYF
TRBV27	.	15	TRBJ2-1	TRBD1	TGTGCCAGCAGTATCCGGGACAGGCTTAGCAATGAGCAGTTCTTC	CASSIRDRLSNEQFF
TRBV11-2	.	14	TRBJ2-3	.	TGTGCCAGCAGCTTAGACACTTTCACAGATACGCAGTATTTT	CASSLDTFTDTQYF
TRBV7-2	once	15	TRBJ2-5	.	TGTGCCAGCAGCTTAGTGTTCGGGGGAGTGGAGACCCAGTACTTC	CASSLVFGGVETQYF
TRBV28	.	13	TRBJ1-3	.	TGTGCCAGCAGTCCACGGTCTAGAAACACCATATATTTT	CASSPRSRNTIYF
TRBV27	.	13	TRBJ1-5	.	TGTGCCAGCAGTTTATCGACTGGTCAGCCCCAGCATTTT	CASSLSTGQPQHF
TRBV19	.	13	TRBJ2-1	TRBD1	TGTGCCAGTAGTAGGGACAGAGTCCCTGGGCAGTTCTTC	CASSRDRVPGQFF
TRBV27	.	14	TRBJ2-2	TRBD1	TGTGCCAGCAGTTTATACAGGGGGCGCGGGGAGCTGTTTTTT	CASSLYRGRGELFF
TRBV10-3	.	14	TRBJ2-1	.	TGTGCCATCAGTGACGGGAGAGCCAACAATGAGCAGTTCTTC	CAISDGRANNEQFF
TRBV29-1	.	17	TRBJ1-5	TRBD1	TGCAGCGTCACCGGGACAGGGGGCTTTGATGGCAATCAGCCCCAGCATTTT	CSVTGTGGFDGNQPQHF
TRBV6-5	.	14	TRBJ1-5	TRBD1	TGTGCCAGCATAATAGGACAGGGGAATCAGCCCCAGCATTTT	CASIIGQGNQPQHF
TRBV5-1	.	15	TRBJ1-5	.	TGCGCCAGCAGCTTGGGGTCAGCTAGCAATCAGCCCCAGCATTTT	CASSLGSASNQPQHF
TRBV7-3	.	14	TRBJ1-2	TRBD1	TGTGCCAGCAGCTTAGGAGGGACAGGTTCCGGCTACACCTTC	CASSLGGTGSGYTF